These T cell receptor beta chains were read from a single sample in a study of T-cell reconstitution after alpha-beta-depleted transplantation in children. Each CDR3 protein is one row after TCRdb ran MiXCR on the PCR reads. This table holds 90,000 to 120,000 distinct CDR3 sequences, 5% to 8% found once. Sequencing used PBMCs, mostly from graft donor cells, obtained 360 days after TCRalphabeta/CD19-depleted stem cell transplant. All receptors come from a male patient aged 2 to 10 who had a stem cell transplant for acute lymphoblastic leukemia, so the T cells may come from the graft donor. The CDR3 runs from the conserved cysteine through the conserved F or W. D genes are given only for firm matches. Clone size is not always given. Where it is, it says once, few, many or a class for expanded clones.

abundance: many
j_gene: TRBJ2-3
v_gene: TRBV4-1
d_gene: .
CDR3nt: TGCGCCAGCAGCCAAGCCCAGGGAGATACGCAGTATTTT
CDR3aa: CASSQAQGDTQYF

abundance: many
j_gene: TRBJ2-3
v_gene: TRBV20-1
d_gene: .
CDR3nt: TGCAGTGCCCCAGGACGCACAGATACGCAGTATTTT
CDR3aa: CSAPGRTDTQYF

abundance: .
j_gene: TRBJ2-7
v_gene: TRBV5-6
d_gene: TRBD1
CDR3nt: TGTGCCAGCAGTTATGGGACAGGAGCCTACGAGCAGTACTTC
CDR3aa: CASSYGTGAYEQYF

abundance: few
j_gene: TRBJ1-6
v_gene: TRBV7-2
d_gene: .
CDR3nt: TGTGCCAGCAGCTTACGCGGGAGCTCCTATAATTCACCCCTCCACTTT
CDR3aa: CASSLRGSSYNSPLHF

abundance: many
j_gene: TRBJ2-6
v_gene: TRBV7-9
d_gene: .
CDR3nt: TGTGCCAGCAGCCCTATTTACTCTGGGGCCAACGTCCTGACTTTC
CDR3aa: CASSPIYSGANVLTF

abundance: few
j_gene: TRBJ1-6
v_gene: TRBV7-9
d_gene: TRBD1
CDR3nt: TGTGCCAGCAGCCCGACCGGGACAGGGGGTTCACCCCTCCACTTT
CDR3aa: CASSPTGTGGSPLHF

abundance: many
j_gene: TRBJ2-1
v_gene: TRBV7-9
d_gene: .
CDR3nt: TGTGCCAGCAGCTTAGTGAGGAGCCGTGAGCAGTTCTTC
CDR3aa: CASSLVRSREQFF

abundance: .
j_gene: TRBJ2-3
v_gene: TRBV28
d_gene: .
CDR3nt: TGTGCCAGCAGTTTAAAATTCGTGCAGCTCGATACGCAGTATTTT
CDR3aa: CASSLKFVQLDTQYF

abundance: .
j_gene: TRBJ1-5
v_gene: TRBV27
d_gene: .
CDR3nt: TGTGCCAGCAGTTTGAGGGGAGGCCAGCCCCAGCATTTT
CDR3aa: CASSLRGGQPQHF

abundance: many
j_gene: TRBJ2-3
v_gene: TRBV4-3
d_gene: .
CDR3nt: TGCGCCAGCAGCCCTCATTTACTCGACAGAAGGATCACAGATACGCAGTATTTT
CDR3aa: CASSPHLLDRRITDTQYF

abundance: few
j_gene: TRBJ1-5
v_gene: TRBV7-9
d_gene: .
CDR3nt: TGTGCCAGCAGCCCCCTGACGGGGGGACATCAGCCCCAGCATTTT
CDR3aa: CASSPLTGGHQPQHF

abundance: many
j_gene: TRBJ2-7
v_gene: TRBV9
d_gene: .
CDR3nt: TGTGCCAGCAGCGTAGGAGGGCGGAGCTCCTACGAGCAGTACTTC
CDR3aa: CASSVGGRSSYEQYF

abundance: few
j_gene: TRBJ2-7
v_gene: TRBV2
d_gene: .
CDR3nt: TGTGCCAGCACGGGACGGGACCCGTACTTC
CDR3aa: CASTGRDPYF

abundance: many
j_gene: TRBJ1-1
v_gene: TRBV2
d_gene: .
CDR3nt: TGTGCCAGCAGTGTGGGCAGGTACACTGAAGCTCTCTTT
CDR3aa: CASSVGRYTEALF

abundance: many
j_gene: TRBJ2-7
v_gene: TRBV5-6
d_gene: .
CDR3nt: TGTGCCAGCAGCCTGCGGGGGACATCACGCTACGAGCAGTACTTC
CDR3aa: CASSLRGTSRYEQYF

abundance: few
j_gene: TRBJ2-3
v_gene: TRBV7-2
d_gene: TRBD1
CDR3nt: TGTGCCAGCAGCCCCCGGACAGGGGCGACCACAGATACGCAGTATTTT
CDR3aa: CASSPRTGATTDTQYF

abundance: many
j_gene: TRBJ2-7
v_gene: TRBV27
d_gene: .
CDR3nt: TGTGCCAGCAGTTTATCTCAGGAAGGTGAGCAGTACTTC
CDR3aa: CASSLSQEGEQYF

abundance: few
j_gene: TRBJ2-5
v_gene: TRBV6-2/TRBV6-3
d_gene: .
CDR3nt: TGTGCCAGCAGCTGGACACCCCAAGGGACCCAGTACTTC
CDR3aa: CASSWTPQGTQYF

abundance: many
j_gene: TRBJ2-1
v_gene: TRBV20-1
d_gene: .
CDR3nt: TGCAGTGCTCAGAGGGCTCCCAGCTCCTACAATGAGCAGTTCTTC
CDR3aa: CSAQRAPSSYNEQFF

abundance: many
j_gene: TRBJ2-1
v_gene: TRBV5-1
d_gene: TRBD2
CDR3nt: TGCGCCAGCAGCGCGGGGACTAGCGGGGCCTCGGATGAGCAGTTCTTC
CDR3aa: CASSAGTSGASDEQFF

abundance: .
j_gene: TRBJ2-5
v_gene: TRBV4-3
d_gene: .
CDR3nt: TGCGCCAGCAGCCAAGATTGGGGGGAGACCCAGTACTTC
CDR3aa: CASSQDWGETQYF

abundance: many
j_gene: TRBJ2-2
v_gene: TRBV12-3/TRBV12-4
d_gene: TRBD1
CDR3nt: TGTGCCAGCAGTTTACGGACAGGGGGGCTCACCGGGGAGCTGTTTTTT
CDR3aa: CASSLRTGGLTGELFF

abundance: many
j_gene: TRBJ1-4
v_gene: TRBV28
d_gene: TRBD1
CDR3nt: TGTGCCAGCAGTCAACAGGGGATGAATGAAAAACTGTTTTTT
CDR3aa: CASSQQGMNEKLFF

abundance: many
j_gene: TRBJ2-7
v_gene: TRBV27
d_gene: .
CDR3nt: TGTGCCAGCAGCCGGGGGACAGCCTACGAGCAGTACTTC
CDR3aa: CASSRGTAYEQYF

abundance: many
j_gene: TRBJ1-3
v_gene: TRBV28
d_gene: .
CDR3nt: TGTGCCAGCAGTTTGAGGTCGGGGGGAAACACCATATATTTT
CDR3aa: CASSLRSGGNTIYF

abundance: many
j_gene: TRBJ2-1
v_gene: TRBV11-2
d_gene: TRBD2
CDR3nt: TGTGCCAGCACGGGAGGGGGGGTATACAATGAGCAGTTCTTC
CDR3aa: CASTGGGVYNEQFF

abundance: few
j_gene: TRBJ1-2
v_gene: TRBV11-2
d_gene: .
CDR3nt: TGTGCCAGCAGCTCCCTGGGTCGGGGTCTCCGGTGGCACCTCCTTTATGGCTACACCTTC
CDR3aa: CASSSLGRGLRWHLLYGYTF